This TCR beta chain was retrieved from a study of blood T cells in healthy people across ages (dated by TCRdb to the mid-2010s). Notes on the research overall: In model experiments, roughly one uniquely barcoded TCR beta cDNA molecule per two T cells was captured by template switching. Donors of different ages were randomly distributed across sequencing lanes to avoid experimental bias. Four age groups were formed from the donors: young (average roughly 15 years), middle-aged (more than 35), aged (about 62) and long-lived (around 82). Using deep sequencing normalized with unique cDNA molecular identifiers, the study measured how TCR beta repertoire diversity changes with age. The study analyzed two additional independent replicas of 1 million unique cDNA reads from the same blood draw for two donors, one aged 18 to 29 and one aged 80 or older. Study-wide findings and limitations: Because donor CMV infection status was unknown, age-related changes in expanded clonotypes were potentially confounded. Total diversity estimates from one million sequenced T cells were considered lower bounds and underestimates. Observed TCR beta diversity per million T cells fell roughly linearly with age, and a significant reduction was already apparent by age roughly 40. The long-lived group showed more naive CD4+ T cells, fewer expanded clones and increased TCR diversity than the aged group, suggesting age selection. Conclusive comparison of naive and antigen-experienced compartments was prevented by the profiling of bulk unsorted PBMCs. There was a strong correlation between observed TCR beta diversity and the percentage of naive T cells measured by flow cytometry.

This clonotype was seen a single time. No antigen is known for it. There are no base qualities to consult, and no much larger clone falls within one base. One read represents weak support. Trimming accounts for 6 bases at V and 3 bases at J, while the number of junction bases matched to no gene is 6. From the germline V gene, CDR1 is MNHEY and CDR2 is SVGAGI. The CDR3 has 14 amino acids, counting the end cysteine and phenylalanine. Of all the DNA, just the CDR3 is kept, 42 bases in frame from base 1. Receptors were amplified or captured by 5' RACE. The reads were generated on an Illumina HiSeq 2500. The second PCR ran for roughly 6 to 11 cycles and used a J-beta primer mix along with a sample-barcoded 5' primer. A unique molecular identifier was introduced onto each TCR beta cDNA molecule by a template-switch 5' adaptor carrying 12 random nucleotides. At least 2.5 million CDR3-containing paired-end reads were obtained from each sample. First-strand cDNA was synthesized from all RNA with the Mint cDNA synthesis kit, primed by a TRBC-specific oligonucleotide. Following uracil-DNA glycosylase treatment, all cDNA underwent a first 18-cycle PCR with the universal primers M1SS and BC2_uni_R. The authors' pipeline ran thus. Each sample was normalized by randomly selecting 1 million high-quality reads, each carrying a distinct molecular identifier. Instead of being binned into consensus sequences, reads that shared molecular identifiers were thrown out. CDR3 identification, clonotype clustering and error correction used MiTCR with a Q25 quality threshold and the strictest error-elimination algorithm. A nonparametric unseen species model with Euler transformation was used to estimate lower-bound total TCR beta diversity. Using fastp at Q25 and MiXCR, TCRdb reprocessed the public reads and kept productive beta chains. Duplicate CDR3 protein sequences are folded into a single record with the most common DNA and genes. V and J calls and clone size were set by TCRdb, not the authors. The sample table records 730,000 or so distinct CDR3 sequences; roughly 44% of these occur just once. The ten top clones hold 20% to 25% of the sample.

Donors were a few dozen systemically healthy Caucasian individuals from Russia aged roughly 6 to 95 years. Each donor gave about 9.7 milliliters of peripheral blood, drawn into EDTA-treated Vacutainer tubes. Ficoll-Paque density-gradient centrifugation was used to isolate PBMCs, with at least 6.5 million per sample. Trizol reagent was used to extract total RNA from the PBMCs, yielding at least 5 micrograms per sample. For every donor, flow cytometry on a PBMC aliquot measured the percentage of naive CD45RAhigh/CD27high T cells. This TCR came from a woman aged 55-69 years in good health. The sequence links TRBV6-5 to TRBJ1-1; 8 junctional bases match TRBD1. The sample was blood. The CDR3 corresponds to CASSRTGIDTEAFF. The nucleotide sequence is TGTGCCAGCAGCCGGACAGGGATCGACACTGAAGCTTTCTTT.